Sequencing of this T cell receptor beta chain was carried out in a study of cytomegalovirus exposure and HLA in healthy donors. The study, taken as a whole, reports: V segments that were indistinguishable, TRBV6-2 and TRBV6-3 among them, were omitted from analysis.

PCR amplification relied on 60 Vbeta primers (plus 13 Jbeta primers). The table came from immunoSEQ multiplex PCR; TCRdb's copy has only in-frame clones and leaves some out. The sample contains 95,000 to 100,000 clones, about 80% of which appear only once. Germline lookup yields CDR1 SNHLY and CDR2 FYNNEI. The CDR3 is made up of 14 amino acids. Worth noting for this clone: What it binds is not known. Compared with germline, one end of the junction differs, possibly owing to a read error. Other DNA sequences in this specimen translate into the identical CDR3.

This clonotype was sampled from a man between 40 and 49 years old in good health and CMV-seronegative. The sample consisted of PBMCs. The gene calls are TRBV2 and TRBJ2-2; the D call may be TRBD1 or TRBD2 (6 bases each). CDR3 nucleotides: TGTGCCAGCAGCGAAGGGGGGCTCACCGGGGAACTGTTTTTT. Amino acids: CASSEGGLTGELFF.